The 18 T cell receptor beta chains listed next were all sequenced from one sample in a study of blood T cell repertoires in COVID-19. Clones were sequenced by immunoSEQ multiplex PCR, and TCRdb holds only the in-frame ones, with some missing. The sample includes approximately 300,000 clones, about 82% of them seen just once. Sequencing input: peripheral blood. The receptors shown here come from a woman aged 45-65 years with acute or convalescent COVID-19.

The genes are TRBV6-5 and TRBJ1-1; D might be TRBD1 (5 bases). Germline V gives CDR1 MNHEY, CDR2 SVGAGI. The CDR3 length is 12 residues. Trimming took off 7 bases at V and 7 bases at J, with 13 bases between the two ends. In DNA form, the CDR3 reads TGTGCCAGCATTCTGTGGGGCGTTGAAGCTTTCTTT. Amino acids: CASILWGVEAFF.

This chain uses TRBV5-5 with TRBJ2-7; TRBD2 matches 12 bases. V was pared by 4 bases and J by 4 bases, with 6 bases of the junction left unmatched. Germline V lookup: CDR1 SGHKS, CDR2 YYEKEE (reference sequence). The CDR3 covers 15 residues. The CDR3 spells CASSGGLAGLYEQYF. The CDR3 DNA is TGTGCCAGCAGCGGCGGACTAGCGGGACTATACGAGCAGTACTTC. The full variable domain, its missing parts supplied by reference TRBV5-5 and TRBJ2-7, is DAGVTQSPTHLIKTRGQQVTLRCSPISGHKSVSWYQQVLGQGPQFIFQYYEKEERGRGNFPDRFSARQFPNYSSELNVNALLLGDSALYLCASSGGLAGLYEQYFGPGTRLTVT.

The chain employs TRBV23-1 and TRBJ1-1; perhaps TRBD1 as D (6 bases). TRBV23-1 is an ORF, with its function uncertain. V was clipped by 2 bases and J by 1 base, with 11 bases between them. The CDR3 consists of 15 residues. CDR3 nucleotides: TGCGCCAGCAGTCAAGGACAGAAGCAGAACACTGAAGCTTTCTTT. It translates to CASSQGQKQNTEAFF.

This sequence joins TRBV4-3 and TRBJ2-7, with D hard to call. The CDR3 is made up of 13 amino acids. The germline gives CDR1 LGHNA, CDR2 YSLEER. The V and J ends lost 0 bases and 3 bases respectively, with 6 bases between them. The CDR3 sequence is CASSQDILYEQYF. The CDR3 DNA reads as TGCGCCAGCAGCCAAGATATCCTCTACGAGCAGTACTTC.

The CDR3 sequence: CSALEVYEQYF. The CDR3 DNA reads TGCAGTGCTTTAGAGGTCTACGAGCAGTACTTC. This chain connects TRBV20-1 to TRBJ2-7, with D unclear. The CDR3 covers 11 residues. V was trimmed by 5 bases and J by 3 bases, leaving 8 bases between them. Germline V gene lookup returns CDR1 DFQATT and CDR2 SNEGSKA (reference sequence).

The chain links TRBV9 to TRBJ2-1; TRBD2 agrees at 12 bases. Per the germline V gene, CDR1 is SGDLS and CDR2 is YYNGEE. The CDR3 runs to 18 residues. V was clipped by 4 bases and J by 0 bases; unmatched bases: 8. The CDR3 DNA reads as TGTGCCAGCAGCCTCGGGCTAGCGGGAGGGTACTCCTACAATGAGCAGTTCTTC. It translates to CASSLGLAGGYSYNEQFF.

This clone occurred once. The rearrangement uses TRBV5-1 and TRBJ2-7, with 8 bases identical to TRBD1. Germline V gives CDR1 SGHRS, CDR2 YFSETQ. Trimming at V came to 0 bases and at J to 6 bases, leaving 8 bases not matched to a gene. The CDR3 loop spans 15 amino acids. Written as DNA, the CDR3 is TGCGCCAGCAGCTTGGCGAGCAGGGGGCCTTCCGAGCAGTACTTC. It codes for CASSLASRGPSEQYF.

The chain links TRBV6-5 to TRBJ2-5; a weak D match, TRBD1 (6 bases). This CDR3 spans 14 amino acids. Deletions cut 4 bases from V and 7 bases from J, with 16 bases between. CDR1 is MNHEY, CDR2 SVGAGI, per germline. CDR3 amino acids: CASSFTGRLGTQYF. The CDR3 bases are TGTGCCAGCAGTTTTACAGGGCGCCTTGGGACCCAGTACTTC.

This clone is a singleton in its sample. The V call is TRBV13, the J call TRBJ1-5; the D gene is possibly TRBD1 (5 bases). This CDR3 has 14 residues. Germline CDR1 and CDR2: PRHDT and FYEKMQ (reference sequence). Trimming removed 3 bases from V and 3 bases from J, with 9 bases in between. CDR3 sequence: CASSLGQSNQPQHF. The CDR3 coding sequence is TGTGCCAGCAGCTTGGGGCAGTCCAATCAGCCCCAGCATTTT.

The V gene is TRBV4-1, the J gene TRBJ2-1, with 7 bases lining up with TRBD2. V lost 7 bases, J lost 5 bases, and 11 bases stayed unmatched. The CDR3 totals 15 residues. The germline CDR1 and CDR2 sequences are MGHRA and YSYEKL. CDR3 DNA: TGCGCCAGCAAGACCGGAACTAGCGCGAACAATGAGCAGTTCTTC. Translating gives CASKTGTSANNEQFF.

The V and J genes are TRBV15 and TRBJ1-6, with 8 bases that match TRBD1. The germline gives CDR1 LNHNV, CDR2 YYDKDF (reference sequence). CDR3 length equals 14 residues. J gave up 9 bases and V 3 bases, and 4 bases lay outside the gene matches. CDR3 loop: CATSSRGLGSPLHF. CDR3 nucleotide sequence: TGTGCCACCAGCAGCAGGGGGCTCGGTTCACCCCTCCACTTT.

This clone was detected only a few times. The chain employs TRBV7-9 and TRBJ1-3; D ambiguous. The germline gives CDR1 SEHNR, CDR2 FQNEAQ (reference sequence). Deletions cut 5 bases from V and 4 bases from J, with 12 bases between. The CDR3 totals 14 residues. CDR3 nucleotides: TGTGCCAGCAGCCCGAGTACGGAGGGAAACACCATATATTTT. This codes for CASSPSTEGNTIYF.

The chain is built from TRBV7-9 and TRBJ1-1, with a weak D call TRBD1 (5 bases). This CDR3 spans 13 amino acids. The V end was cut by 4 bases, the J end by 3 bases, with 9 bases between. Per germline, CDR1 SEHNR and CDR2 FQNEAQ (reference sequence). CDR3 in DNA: TGTGCCAGCAGCTATCCAGGGTACACTGAAGCTTTCTTT. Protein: CASSYPGYTEAFF.

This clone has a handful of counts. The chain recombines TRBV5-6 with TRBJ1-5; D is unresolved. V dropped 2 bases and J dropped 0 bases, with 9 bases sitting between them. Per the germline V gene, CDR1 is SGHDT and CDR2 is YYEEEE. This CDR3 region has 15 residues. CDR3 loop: CASSLESYSNQPQHF. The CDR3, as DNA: TGTGCCAGCAGCTTAGAGTCGTATAGCAATCAGCCCCAGCATTTT.

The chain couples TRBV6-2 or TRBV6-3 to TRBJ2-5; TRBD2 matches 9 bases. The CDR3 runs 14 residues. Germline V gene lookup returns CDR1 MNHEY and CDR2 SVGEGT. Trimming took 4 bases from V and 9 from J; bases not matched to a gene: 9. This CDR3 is CASSLAGVGWAQYF. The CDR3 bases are TGTGCCAGCAGTTTAGCGGGAGTAGGTTGGGCCCAGTACTTC.

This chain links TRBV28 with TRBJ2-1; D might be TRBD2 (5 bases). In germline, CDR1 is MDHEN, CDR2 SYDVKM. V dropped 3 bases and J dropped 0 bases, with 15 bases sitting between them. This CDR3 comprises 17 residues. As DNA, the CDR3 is TGTGCCAGCAGTTTCCCATTAGCCGGGGTCTCCTACAATGAGCAGTTCTTC. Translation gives CASSFPLAGVSYNEQFF.

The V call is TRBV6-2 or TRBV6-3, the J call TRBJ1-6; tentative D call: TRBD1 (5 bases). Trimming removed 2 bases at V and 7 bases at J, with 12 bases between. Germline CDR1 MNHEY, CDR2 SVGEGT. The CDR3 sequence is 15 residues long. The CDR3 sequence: CASSYGARGNSPLHF. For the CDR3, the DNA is TGTGCCAGCAGTTACGGGGCCCGGGGGAATTCACCCCTCCACTTT.

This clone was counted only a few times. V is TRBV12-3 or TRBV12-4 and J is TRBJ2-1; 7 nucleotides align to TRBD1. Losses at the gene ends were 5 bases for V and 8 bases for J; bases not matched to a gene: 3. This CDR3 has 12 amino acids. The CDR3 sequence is CASSTQGYEQFF. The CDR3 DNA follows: TGTGCCAGCAGTACACAGGGGTATGAGCAGTTCTTC.